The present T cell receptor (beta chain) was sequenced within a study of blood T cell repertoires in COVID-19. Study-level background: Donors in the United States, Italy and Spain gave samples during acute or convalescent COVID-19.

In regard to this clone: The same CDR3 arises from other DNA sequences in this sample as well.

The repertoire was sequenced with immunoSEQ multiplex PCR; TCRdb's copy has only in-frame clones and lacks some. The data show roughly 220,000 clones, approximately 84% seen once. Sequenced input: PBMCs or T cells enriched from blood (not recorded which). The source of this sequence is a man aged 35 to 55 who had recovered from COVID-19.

The CDR3 is CASSLTSGDTQYF. For the CDR3, the DNA is TGTGCCAGCAGCTTAACGTCCGGAGATACGCAGTATTTT. The V gene is TRBV7-3, the J gene TRBJ2-3; D not certain. Germline V gene sequence: CDR1 SGHTA, CDR2 FQGTGA. The CDR3 consists of 13 residues. V lost 0 bases, J lost 5 bases, and 6 bases lay in between.